This T cell receptor beta chain comes out of a study of blood T cells in healthy people across ages. Study-wide results and limits: As age increased, TCR beta diversity per million T cells fell in a roughly linear fashion.

A J-beta primer mix and a sample-barcoded 5' primer were used in a second PCR of about 7 to 12 cycles. A single record per CDR3 protein comes from TCRdb applying MiXCR to the 5' RACE reads. The data show about 1.7 million distinct CDR3 sequences, under 30% seen once. Of note for this clonotype: Its antigen is currently unknown.

V lost 8 bases and J 1 base, leaving 18 bases between the germline ends. This CDR3 has 15 amino acids. The rearrangement links TRBV12-3 or TRBV12-4 to TRBJ2-7; possibly TRBD1 or TRBD2 for D (5 bases each). The source of this sequence is a woman younger than 45 in good health. The sequenced material came from blood. CDR3 residues: CASRVGAGRSYEQYF. In DNA form, the CDR3 reads TGTGCCAGCCGAGTTGGGGCGGGCAGATCCTACGAGCAGTACTTC.